These 32 T cell receptor beta chains originate from one sample sequenced in a study of T cell responses to AZD1222 COVID-19 vaccine. Profiling relied on immunoSEQ multiplex PCR, and the TCRdb table lists in-frame clones only, not all of them. The repertoire holds about 86,000 clones, over 75% seen once, with over 10% in the top ten. The sample in question was peripheral blood, obtained 28 days after the second AZD1222 dose. The receptors shown here come from an adult who received the AZD1222 COVID-19 vaccine.

The genes are TRBV10-1 and TRBJ2-2, with no clear D. Germline CDR1 and CDR2: WNHNN and SYGVQD (reference sequence). V lost 4 bases to trimming and J lost 5 bases, with 11 bases between them. The CDR3 length is 14 residues. The CDR3: CASSATRTTGELFF. CDR3 nucleotide sequence: TGCGCCAGCAGTGCCACCCGTACAACCGGGGAGCTGTTTTTT.

This CDR3 is CASVLEGPEAFF. CDR3 DNA: TGTGCTAGTGTCCTTGAGGGTCCTGAAGCTTTCTTT. J is TRBJ1-1 and V is TRBV12-5; D ambiguous. The germline V and J ends were trimmed by 7 bases and 6 bases, with 12 bases remaining between them. CDR3 size: 12 residues. Germline values: CDR1 LGHNT, CDR2 FRNRAP.

V usage is TRBV27 and J usage is TRBJ1-4; no definite D call. Trimming removed 8 bases from V and 0 bases from J, with 10 bases in between. This CDR3 is 14 amino acids long. CDR1 is MNHEY, CDR2 SMNVEV, per germline (reference sequence). DNA of the CDR3: TGTGCCAGCGGCAGAGGTGCAACTAATGAAAAACTGTTTTTT. Its protein is CASGRGATNEKLFF.

V and J are TRBV9 and TRBJ1-5; D is undetermined. The CDR3 has 15 amino acids. CDR1 SGDLS and CDR2 YYNGEE come from the germline V gene. The V and J ends lost 2 bases and 0 bases respectively, with 9 bases between them. This chain's CDR3 is CASSVGRYSNQPQHF. The CDR3, as DNA: TGTGCCAGCAGCGTCGGGCGATATAGCAATCAGCCCCAGCATTTT.

The V and J genes are TRBV5-6 and TRBJ2-1; D remains ambiguous. With 0 bases removed from V and 7 bases from J, the gap between germline ends came to 17 bases. Germline CDR1 is SGHDT and CDR2 is YYEEEE. The length of the CDR3 is 16 residues. The CDR3 protein is CASSLEGGRTSNEQFF. In DNA form, the CDR3 reads TGTGCCAGCAGCTTGGAGGGCGGAAGAACATCAAATGAGCAGTTCTTC.

The gene calls are TRBV6-2 or TRBV6-3 and TRBJ2-7; the D is unclear. Germline V CDR1 and CDR2: MNHEY, SVGEGT. This CDR3 has 12 amino acids. V lost 4 bases to trimming and J lost 3 bases, with 7 bases between them. In nucleotides, the CDR3 is TGTGCCAGCAGTTCCCTGGACTACGAGCAGTACTTC. As protein: CASSSLDYEQYF.

This sequence joins TRBV28 and TRBJ1-1, with D perhaps TRBD1 (5 bases). Trimming removed 6 bases from V and 2 bases from J, with 16 bases in between. The germline CDR1 and CDR2 sequences are MDHEN and SYDVKM. There are 15 residues in the CDR3. This chain's CDR3 is CASSWISGGNTEAFF. The CDR3 nucleotides read TGTGCCAGCAGCTGGATTTCGGGGGGTAACACTGAAGCTTTCTTT.

This clone was detected once. CDR3 protein: CASSLTGVGYTF. The CDR3 DNA follows: TGTGCCAGCAGTCTTACGGGGGTTGGCTACACCTTC. The chain uses TRBV27 and TRBJ1-2; TRBD1 might be the D (5 bases). Looked up from germline, CDR1 is MNHEY and CDR2 is SMNVEV (reference sequence). V was pared by 5 bases and J by 7 bases, with 11 bases between. The CDR3 contains 12 residues.

This sequence joins TRBV28 and TRBJ1-3; D perhaps matches TRBD1 (5 bases). The germline CDR1 and CDR2 sequences are MDHEN and SYDVKM. This CDR3 region has 17 residues. V shed 3 bases and J shed 2 bases, with 17 bases lying between them. Here the CDR3 DNA reads TGTGCCAGCAGTTTGGCAGGGCAGGCAAGACCTGGAAACACCATATATTTT. This encodes CASSLAGQARPGNTIYF.

The V and J genes are TRBV5-4 and TRBJ1-1, with D perhaps matching TRBD1 (6 bases). The CDR3 is made up of 16 amino acids. V was trimmed by 4 bases and J by 1 base, leaving 17 bases between them. Germline V gene sequence: CDR1 SGHNT, CDR2 YYREEE (reference sequence). The CDR3 bases are TGTGCCAGCAGCAGGGGGGTGATGGGGGCGAACACTGAAGCTTTCTTT. This gives the protein CASSRGVMGANTEAFF.

This chain uses TRBV7-2 with TRBJ2-1, with 9 bases identical to TRBD1. Per germline, CDR1 SGHTA and CDR2 FQGNSA. This CDR3 spans 15 amino acids. Trimming at V came to 5 bases and at J to 2 bases, leaving 4 bases not matched to a gene. The CDR3 DNA reads as TGTGCCAGCAGCCCCGGGACAGGGCCCTACAATGAGCAGTTCTTC. As protein: CASSPGTGPYNEQFF.

The gene calls are TRBV6-2 or TRBV6-3 and TRBJ2-7; D possibly corresponds to TRBD2 (6 bases). V was pared by 2 bases and J by 0 bases, with 17 bases between. The CDR3 length is 17 residues. Germline V gene sequence: CDR1 MNHEY, CDR2 SVGEGT. Here the CDR3 DNA reads TGTGCCAGCAGTTACGTTCCCGGGACTGATAGCTCCTACGAGCAGTACTTC. Translation: CASSYVPGTDSSYEQYF.

V and J are TRBV11-1 and TRBJ1-3, with D unclear. Germline V gives CDR1 SGHAT, CDR2 FQDESV (reference sequence). The V gene lost 5 bases and the J gene lost 7 bases, with 9 bases spanning the gap. The CDR3 is made up of 12 amino acids. The CDR3 DNA is TGTGCCAGCAGCCCGCTTGTGAACACCATATATTTT. As protein: CASSPLVNTIYF.

The V gene is TRBV2, the J gene TRBJ1-4; D ambiguous. This CDR3 is built from 15 residues. The ends were cut back, 1 base at V and 4 bases at J, with 10 bases in the middle. Germline CDR1 and CDR2: SNHLY and FYNNEI. CDR3 protein: CASSEGIMINEKLFF. The CDR3 DNA sequence: TGTGCCAGCAGTGAAGGCATCATGATTAATGAAAAACTGTTTTTT.

This clone appeared a single time. This rearrangement joins TRBV4-1 to TRBJ2-1; TRBD2 might be the D (6 bases). Germline-derived CDR1 and CDR2 are MGHRA and YSYEKL. The CDR3 consists of 16 residues. Trimming cost V 1 base and J 0 bases, with 10 bases left between them. CDR3: CASSQGNGGSYNEQFF. The CDR3 region has the DNA TGCGCCAGCAGCCAAGGTAACGGGGGCTCCTACAATGAGCAGTTCTTC.

The J gene is TRBJ1-2, the V gene TRBV28; D might be TRBD1 (5 bases). V was pared by 7 bases and J by 2 bases, with 14 bases between. The germline V gene has CDR1 MDHEN and CDR2 SYDVKM. The CDR3 has 14 amino acids. The CDR3 DNA is TGTGCCAGCACCACTCTGACAGTCAACTATGGCTACACCTTC. Amino acids: CASTTLTVNYGYTF.

The rearrangement joins TRBV19 to TRBJ1-1; D is perhaps TRBD1 (5 bases). The CDR3 spans 13 residues. In germline, CDR1 is LNHDA, CDR2 SQIVND (reference sequence). The V gene lost 4 bases and the J gene lost 2 bases, with 8 bases spanning the gap. The CDR3 region is CASSTGSNTEAFF. In DNA, the CDR3 is TGTGCCAGTAGTACAGGGTCCAACACTGAAGCTTTCTTT.

The CDR3 sequence is CASSGTDYGYTF. DNA for the CDR3: TGTGCCAGCAGCGGGACAGACTATGGCTACACCTTC. The genes are TRBV6-5 and TRBJ1-2; 7 bases line up with TRBD1. Trimming removed 6 bases from V and 3 bases from J; junction bases left unmatched: 1. Germline CDR1 and CDR2: MNHEY and SVGAGI. This CDR3 has 12 amino acids.

V is TRBV29-1 and J is TRBJ2-3; D remains unclear. This CDR3 spans 13 amino acids. The V gene's germline CDR1 is SQVTM and CDR2 ANQGSEA. V lost 2 bases to trimming and J lost 4 bases, with 10 bases between them. This CDR3 is CSVESRVSDTQYF. CDR3 DNA sequence: TGCAGCGTTGAATCAAGGGTTTCAGATACGCAGTATTTT.

The chain carries TRBV2 and TRBJ2-3; tentatively, D is TRBD2 (7 bases). V lost 8 bases and J lost 8, with 17 bases in between. CDR1 and CDR2 (germline): SNHLY, FYNNEI. This CDR3 is 13 amino acids long. DNA of the CDR3: TGTGCCAGCTATGCGGGGGCTAAAACTACGCAGTATTTT. Encoded protein: CASYAGAKTTQYF.

The chain joins TRBV5-1 to TRBJ1-6; D perhaps matches TRBD1 (5 bases). This CDR3 contains 15 residues. The V gene lost 4 bases and the J gene lost 6 bases, with 14 bases spanning the gap. Germline V gene lookup returns CDR1 SGHRS and CDR2 YFSETQ. This CDR3 reads CASSPSRGFNSPLHF. The CDR3 nucleotides read TGCGCCAGCAGCCCCTCCCGGGGCTTTAATTCACCCCTCCACTTT.

In DNA form, the CDR3 reads TGTGCCAGCAGCAAACCCACTAGGACCGGGGAGCTGTTTTTT. This sequence encodes CASSKPTRTGELFF. J is TRBJ2-2 and V is TRBV3-1 (or the pseudogene TRBV3-2); a weak D match, TRBD2 (5 bases). Germline CDR1 reads LGHDT; CDR2 reads YNNKEL (reference sequence). V was pared by 5 bases and J by 5 bases, with 12 bases between. The CDR3 length is 14 residues.

The gene calls are TRBV6-5 and TRBJ2-7; no clear D. The CDR3 is 12 amino acids. CDR1 is MNHEY, CDR2 SVGAGI, per germline. Trimming shortened V by 8 bases and J by 3 bases, and 11 bases separated the two germline ends. Written as DNA, the CDR3 is TGTGCCAGCTCACAGAGTTACTACGAGCAGTACTTC. Translating gives CASSQSYYEQYF.

This chain uses TRBV3-1 (or the pseudogene TRBV3-2) with TRBJ1-4, with D uncertain. The V end lost 4 bases, the J end lost 8 bases, and 8 bases lay between the germline ends. This CDR3 is 12 amino acids long. The germline CDR1 and CDR2 sequences are LGHDT and YNNKEL (reference sequence). CDR3 amino acids: CASSLLREKLFF. The DNA of the CDR3 is TGTGCCAGCAGCCTTTTGCGAGAAAAACTGTTTTTT.

The chain has TRBV5-6 and TRBJ2-7; 7 bases map to TRBD2. The V and J ends lost 4 bases and 9 bases, in that order; junction bases with no gene match: 13. The CDR3 contains 14 residues. Per germline, CDR1 SGHDT and CDR2 YYEEEE. The CDR3, as DNA: TGTGCCAGCAGCATTCGGGACTACTCAGAGGGGCAGTACTTC. Protein: CASSIRDYSEGQYF.

This clone appeared once. The CDR3 region has the DNA TGTGCCAGCAGCCCAGGGCCAGTATATAATTCACCCCTCCACTTT. Amino acids: CASSPGPVYNSPLHF. This rearrangement joins TRBV7-9 to TRBJ1-6, with D maybe TRBD1 (5 bases). Trimming left V 5 bases short and J 4 bases short, with 12 bases between. Germline V gene sequence: CDR1 SEHNR, CDR2 FQNEAQ (reference sequence). The CDR3 sequence is 15 residues long.

The chain employs TRBV28 and TRBJ1-4, with TRBD1 matching 8 bases. Per germline, CDR1 MDHEN and CDR2 SYDVKM. CDR3 length: 16 amino acids. J lost 5 bases, V lost 1 base, and 6 bases had no gene match. The CDR3 protein is CASSLFGTGANEKLFF. CDR3 DNA sequence: TGTGCCAGCAGTTTATTCGGGACAGGTGCCAATGAAAAACTGTTTTTT. The whole variable domain, remainder taken from reference TRBV28 and TRBJ1-4, is DVKVTQSSRYLVKRTGEKVFLECVQDMDHENMFWYRQDPGLGLRLIYFSYDVKMKEKGDIPEGYSVSREKKERFSLILESASTNQTSMYLCASSLFGTGANEKLFFGSGTQLSVL.

This clone was observed once. The rearrangement uses TRBV6-5 and TRBJ1-2, with no clear D. V was pared by 0 bases and J by 0 bases, with 8 bases between. CDR3 length equals 15 residues. From germline, CDR1 is MNHEY and CDR2 SVGAGI. In nucleotides, the CDR3 is TGTGCCAGCAGTTACTCGCCCACCACTAACTATGGCTACACCTTC. This codes for CASSYSPTTNYGYTF.

The rearrangement joins TRBV2 to TRBJ1-2; D is unresolved. V lost 6 bases to trimming and J lost 0 bases, with 11 bases between them. Germline V lookup: CDR1 SNHLY, CDR2 FYNNEI. This CDR3 is built from 14 residues. The CDR3 sequence: CASRPWEANYGYTF. The CDR3, as DNA: TGTGCCAGCAGGCCCTGGGAAGCTAACTATGGCTACACCTTC.

This chain joins TRBV4-3 and TRBJ2-7; TRBD2 aligns across 12 bases. V was pared by 0 bases and J by 2 bases, with 2 bases of the junction left unmatched. Germline values: CDR1 LGHNA, CDR2 YSLEER. The length of the CDR3 is 16 residues. CDR3 sequence reads: CASSQDRTSGAYEQYF. The CDR3 DNA follows: TGCGCCAGCAGCCAAGATCGGACTAGCGGGGCCTACGAGCAGTACTTC.

This sequence joins TRBV5-5 and TRBJ1-2; TRBD1 is a possible D gene (5 bases). Germline V gene lookup returns CDR1 SGHKS and CDR2 YYEKEE (reference sequence). V was trimmed by 4 bases and J by 4 bases, leaving 11 bases between them. The CDR3 extends over 13 amino acids. The CDR3 region has the DNA TGTGCCAGCAGCATCGGGGCCATCTATGGCTACACCTTC. Residues: CASSIGAIYGYTF.

The J gene is TRBJ2-7, the V gene TRBV5-4; D ambiguous. V was cut by 0 bases and J by 1 base, with 5 bases left in between. This CDR3 has 13 amino acids. Germline V lookup: CDR1 SGHNT, CDR2 YYREEE (reference sequence). CDR3 sequence: CASSLGSSYEQYF. In nucleotides, the CDR3 is TGTGCCAGCAGCTTGGGATCTTCCTACGAGCAGTACTTC.